The clone carrying this T cell receptor (beta chain) came up a few times. The antigen is undetermined. The data were obtained in a study of blood T cells in healthy people across ages. Caucasian, healthy and from Russia, the donors were aged between roughly 6 and 95. No fewer than 6.5 million PBMCs went into each sample. Combining a sample-barcoded 5' primer with a J-beta primer mix, a second PCR ran for about 7 to 11 cycles. Template switching added a 12-random-nucleotide identifier to every cDNA molecule. Each CDR3 protein gets one entry after TCRdb re-called the 5' RACE reads with MiXCR. The sample contains about 1.8 million distinct CDR3 sequences, approximately 50% of which appear only once. Points from the study as a whole: In long-lived donors, naive CD4+ cell counts and diversity exceeded those of aged donors.

The specimen was blood. The clonotype comes from a woman aged 40 to 55 in good health.

The CDR3 DNA is TGCGCCAGCACTAATCCGGGACAGGGTGTGTATGGCTACACCTTC. Translating it yields CASTNPGQGVYGYTF. The genes are TRBV5-1 and TRBJ1-2, with 9 bases matching TRBD1. This CDR3 region has 15 residues. Germline V gene data show CDR1 as SGHRS and CDR2 as YFSETQ. The V gene end was trimmed by 6 bases and the J gene end by 5 bases; junction bases not matched to a gene: 11.